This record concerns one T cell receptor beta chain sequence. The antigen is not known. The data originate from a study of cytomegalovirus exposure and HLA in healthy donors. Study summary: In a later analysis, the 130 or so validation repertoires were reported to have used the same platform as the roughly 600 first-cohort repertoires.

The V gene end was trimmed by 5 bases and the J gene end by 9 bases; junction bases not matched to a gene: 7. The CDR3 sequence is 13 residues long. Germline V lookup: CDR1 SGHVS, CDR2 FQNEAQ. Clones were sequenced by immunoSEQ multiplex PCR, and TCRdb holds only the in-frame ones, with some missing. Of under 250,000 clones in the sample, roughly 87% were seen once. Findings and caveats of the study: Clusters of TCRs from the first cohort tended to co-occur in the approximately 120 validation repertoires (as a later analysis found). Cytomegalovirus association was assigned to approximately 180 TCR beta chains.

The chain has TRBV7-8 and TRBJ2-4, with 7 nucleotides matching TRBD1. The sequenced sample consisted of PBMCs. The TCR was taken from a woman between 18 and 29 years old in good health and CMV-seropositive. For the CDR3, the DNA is TGTGCCAGCAGCCCGACAGGGACGGGCATTCAGTACTTC. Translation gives CASSPTGTGIQYF. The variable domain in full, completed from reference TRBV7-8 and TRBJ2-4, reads GAGVSQSPRYKVAKRGQDVALRCDPISGHVSLFWYQQALGQGPEFLTYFQNEAQLDKSGLPSDRFFAERPEGSVSTLKIQRTQQEDSAVYLCASSPTGTGIQYFGAGTRLSVL.